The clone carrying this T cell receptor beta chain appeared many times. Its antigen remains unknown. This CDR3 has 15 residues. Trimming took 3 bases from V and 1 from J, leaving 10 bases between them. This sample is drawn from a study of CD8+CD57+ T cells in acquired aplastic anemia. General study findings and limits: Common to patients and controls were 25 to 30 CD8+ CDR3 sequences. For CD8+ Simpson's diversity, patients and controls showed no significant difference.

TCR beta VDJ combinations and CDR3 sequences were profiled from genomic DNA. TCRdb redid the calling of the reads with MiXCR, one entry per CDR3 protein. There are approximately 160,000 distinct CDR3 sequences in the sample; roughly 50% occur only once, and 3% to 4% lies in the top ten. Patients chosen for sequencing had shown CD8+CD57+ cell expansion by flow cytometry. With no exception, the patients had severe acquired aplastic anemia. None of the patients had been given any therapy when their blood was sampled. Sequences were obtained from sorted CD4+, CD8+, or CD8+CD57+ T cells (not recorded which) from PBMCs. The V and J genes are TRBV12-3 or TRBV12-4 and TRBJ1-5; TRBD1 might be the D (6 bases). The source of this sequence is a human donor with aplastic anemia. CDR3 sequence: CASSLGGASNQPQHF. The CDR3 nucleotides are TGTGCCAGCAGTTTGGGGGGGGCAAGCAATCAGCCCCAGCATTTT.